The entry that follows covers one TCR beta chain sequence. Sequencing was performed with immunoSEQ multiplex PCR; in TCRdb, only in-frame clones are kept and a portion is missing. The sample lists about 89,000 clones; about 91% were seen once. V shed 5 bases and J 2 bases; nucleotides not matched to a gene: 5. This CDR3 has 14 amino acids. CDR1 SQVTM and CDR2 ANQGSEA come from the germline V gene. These data are taken from a study of blood T cell repertoires in COVID-19. This chain uses TRBV29-1 with TRBJ1-4, with 7 positions matching TRBD1. Source material: peripheral blood. The origin of this receptor is a man aged 60 to 69 with acute or convalescent COVID-19. CDR3 coding DNA: TGCAGCGTTCGAGGACAGGTGACTAATGAAAAACTGTTTTTT. This gives the protein CSVRGQVTNEKLFF. The whole variable domain, remainder taken from reference TRBV29-1 and TRBJ1-4, is SAVISQKPSRDICQRGTSLTIQCQVDSQVTMMFWYRQQPGQSLTLIATANQGSEATYESGFVIDKFPISRPNLTFSTLTVSNMSPEDSSIYLCSVRGQVTNEKLFFGSGTQLSVL.